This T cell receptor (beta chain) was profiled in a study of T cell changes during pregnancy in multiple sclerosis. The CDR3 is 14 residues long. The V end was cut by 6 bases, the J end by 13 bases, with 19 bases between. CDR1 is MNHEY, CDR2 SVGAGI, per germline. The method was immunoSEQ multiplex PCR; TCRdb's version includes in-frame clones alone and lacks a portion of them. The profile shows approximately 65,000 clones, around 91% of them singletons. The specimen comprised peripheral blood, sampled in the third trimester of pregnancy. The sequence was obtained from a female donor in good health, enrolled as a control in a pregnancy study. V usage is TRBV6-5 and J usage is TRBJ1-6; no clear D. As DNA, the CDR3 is TGTGCCAGCAGCCCGGACGGCATGAGGAGGCCCCTCCACTTT. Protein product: CASSPDGMRRPLHF.